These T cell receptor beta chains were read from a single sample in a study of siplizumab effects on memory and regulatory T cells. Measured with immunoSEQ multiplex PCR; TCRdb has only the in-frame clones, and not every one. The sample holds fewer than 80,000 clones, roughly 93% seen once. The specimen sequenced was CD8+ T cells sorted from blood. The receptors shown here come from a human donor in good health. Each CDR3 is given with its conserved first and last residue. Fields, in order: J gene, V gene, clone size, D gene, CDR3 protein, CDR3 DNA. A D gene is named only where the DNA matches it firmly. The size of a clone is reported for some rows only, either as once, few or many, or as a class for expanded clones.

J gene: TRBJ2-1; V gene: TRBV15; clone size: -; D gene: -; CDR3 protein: CATSRPDSEQFF; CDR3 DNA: TGTGCCACCAGCAGACCGGACAGTGAGCAGTTCTTC
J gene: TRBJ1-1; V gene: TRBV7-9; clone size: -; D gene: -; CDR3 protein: CASSFRGLDTEAFF; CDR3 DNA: TGTGCCAGCAGCTTTAGGGGGTTGGACACTGAAGCTTTCTTT
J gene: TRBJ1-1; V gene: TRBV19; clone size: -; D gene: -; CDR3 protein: CASSHGGLGTEAFF; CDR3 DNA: TGTGCCAGTAGCCATGGGGGATTGGGGACTGAAGCTTTCTTT
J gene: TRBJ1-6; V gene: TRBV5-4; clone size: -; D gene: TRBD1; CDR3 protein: CASGTGQTSNSPLHF; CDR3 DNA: TGTGCCAGCGGAACGGGACAGACTTCAAATTCACCCCTCCACTTT
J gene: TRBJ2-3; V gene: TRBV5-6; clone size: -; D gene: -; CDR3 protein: CASSIAADTQYF; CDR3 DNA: TGTGCCAGCAGCATCGCTGCAGATACGCAGTATTTT
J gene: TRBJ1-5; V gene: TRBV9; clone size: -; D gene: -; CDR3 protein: CASSAGFNQPQHF; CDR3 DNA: TGTGCCAGCAGCGCGGGGTTCAATCAGCCCCAGCATTTT
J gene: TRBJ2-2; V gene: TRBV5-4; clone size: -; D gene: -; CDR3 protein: CASSSGAGELFF; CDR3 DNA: TGTGCCAGCAGCTCGGGGGCCGGGGAGCTGTTTTTT
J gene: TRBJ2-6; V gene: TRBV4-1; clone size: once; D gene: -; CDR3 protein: CASSDSLRTGANVLTF; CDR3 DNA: TGCGCCAGCAGCGACAGCCTCCGCACTGGGGCCAACGTCCTGACTTTC
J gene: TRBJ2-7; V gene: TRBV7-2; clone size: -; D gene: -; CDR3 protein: CASSPGYEQYF; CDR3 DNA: TGTGCCAGCAGCCCAGGGTACGAGCAGTACTTC
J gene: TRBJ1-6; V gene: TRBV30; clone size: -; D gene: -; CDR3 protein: CAWSETGWTYNSPLHF; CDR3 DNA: TGTGCCTGGAGTGAAACAGGGTGGACCTATAATTCACCCCTCCACTTT
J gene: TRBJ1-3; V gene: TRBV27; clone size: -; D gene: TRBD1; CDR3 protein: CASSSGQEDLNTIYF; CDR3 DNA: TGTGCCAGCAGTTCCGGACAGGAAGACCTTAACACCATATATTTT
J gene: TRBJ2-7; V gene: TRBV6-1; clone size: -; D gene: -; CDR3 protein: CASGPQGSSYEQYF; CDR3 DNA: TGTGCCAGCGGGCCCCAGGGCAGCTCCTACGAGCAGTACTTC
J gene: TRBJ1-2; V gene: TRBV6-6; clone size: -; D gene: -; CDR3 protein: CASSGINGYTF; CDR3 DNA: TGTGCCAGCAGCGGGATTAATGGCTACACCTTC
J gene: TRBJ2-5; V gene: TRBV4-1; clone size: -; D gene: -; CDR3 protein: CASSPGPMETQYF; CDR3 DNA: TGCGCCAGCAGCCCCGGGCCAATGGAAACCCAGTACTTC
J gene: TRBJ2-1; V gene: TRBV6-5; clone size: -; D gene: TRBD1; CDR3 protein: CASSDGQGRFWQFF; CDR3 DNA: TGTGCCAGCAGTGATGGACAGGGGCGATTCTGGCAGTTCTTC
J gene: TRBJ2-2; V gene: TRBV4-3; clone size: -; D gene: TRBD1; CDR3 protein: CASSQENRGLQTGELFF; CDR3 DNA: TGCGCCAGCAGCCAAGAGAACAGGGGGCTACAAACCGGGGAGCTGTTTTTT
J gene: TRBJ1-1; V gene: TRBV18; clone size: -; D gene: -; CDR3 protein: CASSPPRGGQTEAFF; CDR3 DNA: TGTGCCAGCTCACCACCGCGGGGGGGGCAAACTGAAGCTTTCTTT